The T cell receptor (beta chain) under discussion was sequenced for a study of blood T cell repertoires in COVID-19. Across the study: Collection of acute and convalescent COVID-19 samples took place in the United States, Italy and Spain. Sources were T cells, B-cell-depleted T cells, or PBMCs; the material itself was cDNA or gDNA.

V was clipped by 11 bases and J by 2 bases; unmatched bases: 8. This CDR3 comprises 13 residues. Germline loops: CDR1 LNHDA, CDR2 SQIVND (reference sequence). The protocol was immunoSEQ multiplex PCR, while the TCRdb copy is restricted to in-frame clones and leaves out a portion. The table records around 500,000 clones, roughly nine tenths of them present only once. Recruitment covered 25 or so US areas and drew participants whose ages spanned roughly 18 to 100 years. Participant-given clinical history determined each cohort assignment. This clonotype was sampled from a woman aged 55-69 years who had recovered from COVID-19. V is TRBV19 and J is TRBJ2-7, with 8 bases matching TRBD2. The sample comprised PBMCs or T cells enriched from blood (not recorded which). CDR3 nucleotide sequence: TGTGCCTCCAGCAACGGGGGGGCCTACGAGCAGTACTTC. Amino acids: CASSNGGAYEQYF.